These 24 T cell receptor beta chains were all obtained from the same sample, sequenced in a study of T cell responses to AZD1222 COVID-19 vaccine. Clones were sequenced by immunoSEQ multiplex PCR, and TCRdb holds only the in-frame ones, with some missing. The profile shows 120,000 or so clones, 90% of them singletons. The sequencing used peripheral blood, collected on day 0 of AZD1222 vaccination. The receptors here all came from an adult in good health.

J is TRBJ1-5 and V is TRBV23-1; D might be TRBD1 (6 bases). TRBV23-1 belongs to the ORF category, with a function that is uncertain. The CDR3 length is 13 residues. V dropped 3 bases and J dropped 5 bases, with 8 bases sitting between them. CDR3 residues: CASSHPGDQPQHF. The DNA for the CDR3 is TGCGCCAGCAGTCATCCAGGGGATCAGCCCCAGCATTTT.

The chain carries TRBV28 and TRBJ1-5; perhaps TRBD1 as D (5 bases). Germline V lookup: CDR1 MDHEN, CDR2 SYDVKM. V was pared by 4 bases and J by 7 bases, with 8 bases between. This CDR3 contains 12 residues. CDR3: CASSSRQQPQHF. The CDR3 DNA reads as TGTGCCAGCAGTTCGCGACAGCAGCCCCAGCATTTT.

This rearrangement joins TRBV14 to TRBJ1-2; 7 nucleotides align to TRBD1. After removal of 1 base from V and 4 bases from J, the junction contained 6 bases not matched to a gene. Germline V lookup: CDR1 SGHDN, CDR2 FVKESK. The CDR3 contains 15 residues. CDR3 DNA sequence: TGTGCCAGCAGCCAAGCAGGACAGGCCACCTATGGCTACACCTTC. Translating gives CASSQAGQATYGYTF.

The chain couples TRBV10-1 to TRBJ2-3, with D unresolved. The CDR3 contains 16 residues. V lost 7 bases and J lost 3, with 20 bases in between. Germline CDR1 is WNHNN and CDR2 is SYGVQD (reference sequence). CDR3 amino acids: CASTDFLARATDTQYF. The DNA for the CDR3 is TGCGCCAGCACTGATTTTTTGGCTAGGGCTACAGATACGCAGTATTTT.

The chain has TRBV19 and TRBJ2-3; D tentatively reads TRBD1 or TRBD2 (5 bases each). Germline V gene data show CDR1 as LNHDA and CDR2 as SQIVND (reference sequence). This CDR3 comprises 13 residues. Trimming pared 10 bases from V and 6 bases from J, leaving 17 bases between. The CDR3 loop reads CAISLGTDDTQYF. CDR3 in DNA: TGTGCCATCAGCCTCGGGACCGACGATACGCAGTATTTT.

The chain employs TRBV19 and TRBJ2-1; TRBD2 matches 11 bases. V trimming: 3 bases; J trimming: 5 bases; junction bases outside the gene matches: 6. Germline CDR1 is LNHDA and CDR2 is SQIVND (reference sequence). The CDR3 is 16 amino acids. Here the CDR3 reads CASSMLAGGWNNEQFF. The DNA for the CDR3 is TGTGCCAGTAGTATGCTAGCGGGAGGTTGGAACAATGAGCAGTTCTTC.

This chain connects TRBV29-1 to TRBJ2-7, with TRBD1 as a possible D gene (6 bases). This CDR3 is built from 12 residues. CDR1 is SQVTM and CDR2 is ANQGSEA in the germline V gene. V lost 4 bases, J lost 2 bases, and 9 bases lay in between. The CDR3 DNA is TGCAGCGTTGCGACAGGTACCTACGAGCAGTACTTC. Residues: CSVATGTYEQYF.

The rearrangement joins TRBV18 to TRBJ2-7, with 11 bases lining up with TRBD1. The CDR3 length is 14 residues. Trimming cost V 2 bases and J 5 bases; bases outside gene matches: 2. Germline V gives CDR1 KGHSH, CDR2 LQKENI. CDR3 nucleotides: TGTGCCAGCTCACCAAGGACAGGGGGCGACGAGCAGTACTTC. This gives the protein CASSPRTGGDEQYF.

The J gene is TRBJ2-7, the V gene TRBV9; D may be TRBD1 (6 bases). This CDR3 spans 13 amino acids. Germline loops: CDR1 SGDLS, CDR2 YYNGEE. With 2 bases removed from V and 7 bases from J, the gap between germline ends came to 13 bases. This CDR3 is CASSVQGMGEQYF. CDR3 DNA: TGTGCCAGCAGCGTCCAGGGGATGGGGGAGCAGTACTTC.

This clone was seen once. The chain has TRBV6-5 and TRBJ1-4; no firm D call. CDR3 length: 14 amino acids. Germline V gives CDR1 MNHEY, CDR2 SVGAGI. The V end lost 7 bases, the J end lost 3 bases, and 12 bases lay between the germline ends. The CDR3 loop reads CASKEGRPNEKLFF. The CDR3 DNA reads TGTGCCAGCAAAGAAGGACGGCCTAATGAAAAACTGTTTTTT.

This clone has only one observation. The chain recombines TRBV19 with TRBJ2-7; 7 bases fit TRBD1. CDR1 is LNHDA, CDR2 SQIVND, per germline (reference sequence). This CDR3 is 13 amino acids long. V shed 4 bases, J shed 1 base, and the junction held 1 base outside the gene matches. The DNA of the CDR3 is TGTGCCAGTAGTACACAGGGGTCCTACGAGCAGTACTTC. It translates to CASSTQGSYEQYF. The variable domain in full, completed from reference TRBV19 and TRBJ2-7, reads DGGITQSPKYLFRKEGQNVTLSCEQNLNHDAMYWYRQDPGQGLRLIYYSQIVNDFQKGDIAEGYSVSREKKESFPLTVTSAQKNPTAFYLCASSTQGSYEQYFGPGTRLTVT.

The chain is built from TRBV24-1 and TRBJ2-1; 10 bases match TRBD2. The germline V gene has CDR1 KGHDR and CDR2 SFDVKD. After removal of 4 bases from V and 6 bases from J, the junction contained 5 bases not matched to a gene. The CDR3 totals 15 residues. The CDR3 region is CATSDLAGEGNEQFF. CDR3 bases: TGTGCCACCAGTGACCTAGCGGGAGAGGGCAATGAGCAGTTCTTC.

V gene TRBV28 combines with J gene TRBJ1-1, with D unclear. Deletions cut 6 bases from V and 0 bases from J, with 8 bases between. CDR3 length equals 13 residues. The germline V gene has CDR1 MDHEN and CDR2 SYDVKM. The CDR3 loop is CASSSTLNTEAFF. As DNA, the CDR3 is TGTGCCAGCAGCTCTACACTGAACACTGAAGCTTTCTTT.

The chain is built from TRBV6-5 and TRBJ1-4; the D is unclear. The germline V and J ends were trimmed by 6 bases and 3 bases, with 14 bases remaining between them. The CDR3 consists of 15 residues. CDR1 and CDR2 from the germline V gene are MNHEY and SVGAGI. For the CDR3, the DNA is TGTGCCAGCAGCGGCAGGCCAAACGCTAATGAAAAACTGTTTTTT. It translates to CASSGRPNANEKLFF.

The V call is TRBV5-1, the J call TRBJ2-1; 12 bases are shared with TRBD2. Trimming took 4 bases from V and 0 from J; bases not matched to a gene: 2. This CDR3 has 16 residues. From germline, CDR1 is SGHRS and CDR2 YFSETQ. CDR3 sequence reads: CASSKLAGGSYNEQFF. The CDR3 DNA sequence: TGCGCCAGCAGCAAACTAGCGGGAGGCTCCTACAATGAGCAGTTCTTC.

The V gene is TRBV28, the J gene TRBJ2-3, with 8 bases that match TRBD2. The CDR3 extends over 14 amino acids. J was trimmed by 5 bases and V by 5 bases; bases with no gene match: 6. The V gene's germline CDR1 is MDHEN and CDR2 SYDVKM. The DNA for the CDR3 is TGTGCCAGCAGTCGAGCGGGAGTGGAAGATACGCAGTATTTT. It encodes CASSRAGVEDTQYF.

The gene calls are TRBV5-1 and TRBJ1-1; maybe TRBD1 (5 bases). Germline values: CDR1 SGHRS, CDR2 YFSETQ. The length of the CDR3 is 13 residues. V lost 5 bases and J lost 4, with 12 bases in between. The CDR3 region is CASRVQGGTEAFF. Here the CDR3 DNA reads TGCGCCAGCAGAGTCCAGGGAGGCACTGAAGCTTTCTTT. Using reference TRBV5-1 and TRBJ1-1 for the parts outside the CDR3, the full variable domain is KAGVTQTPRYLIKTRGQQVTLSCSPISGHRSVSWYQQTPGQGLQFLFEYFSETQRNKGNFPGRFSGRQFSNSRSEMNVSTLELGDSALYLCASRVQGGTEAFFGQGTRLTVV.

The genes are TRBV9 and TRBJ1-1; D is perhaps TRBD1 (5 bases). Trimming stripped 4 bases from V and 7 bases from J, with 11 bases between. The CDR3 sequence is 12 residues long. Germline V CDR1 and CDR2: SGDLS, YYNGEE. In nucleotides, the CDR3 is TGTGCCAGCAGCACCCCCCAGGGTGAAGCTTTCTTT. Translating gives CASSTPQGEAFF.

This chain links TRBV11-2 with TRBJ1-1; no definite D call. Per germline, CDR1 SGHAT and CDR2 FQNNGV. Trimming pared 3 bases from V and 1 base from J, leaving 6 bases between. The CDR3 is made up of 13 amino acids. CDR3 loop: CASSFNENTEAFF. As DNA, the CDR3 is TGTGCCAGCAGCTTCAATGAGAACACTGAAGCTTTCTTT.

The chain's CDR3 is CASSPFSGGGYNEQFF. The CDR3 DNA is TGTGCCAGCAGCCCGTTTTCGGGGGGGGGCTACAATGAGCAGTTCTTC. The V gene is TRBV7-2, the J gene TRBJ2-1; 8 bases align to TRBD2. Losses at the gene ends were 5 bases for V and 3 bases for J; bases not matched to a gene: 9. This CDR3 is built from 16 residues. The V gene's germline CDR1 is SGHTA and CDR2 FQGNSA. Based on the CDR3 plus reference TRBV7-2 and TRBJ2-1, the full variable domain is GAGVSQSPSNKVTEKGKDVELRCDPISGHTALYWYRQSLGQGLEFLIYFQGNSAPDKSGLPSDRFSAERTGGSVSTLTIQRTQQEDSAVYLCASSPFSGGGYNEQFFGPGTRLTVL.

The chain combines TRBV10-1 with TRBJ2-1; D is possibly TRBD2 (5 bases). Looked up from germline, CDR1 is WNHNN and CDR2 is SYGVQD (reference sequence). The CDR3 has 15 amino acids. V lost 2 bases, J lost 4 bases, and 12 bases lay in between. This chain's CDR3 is CASSEPGVGYNEQFF. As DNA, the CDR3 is TGCGCCAGCAGTGAGCCCGGGGTAGGGTACAATGAGCAGTTCTTC.

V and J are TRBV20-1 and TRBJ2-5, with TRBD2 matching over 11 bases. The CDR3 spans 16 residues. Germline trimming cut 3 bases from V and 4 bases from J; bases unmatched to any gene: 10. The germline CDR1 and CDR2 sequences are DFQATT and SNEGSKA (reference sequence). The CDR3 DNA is TGCAGTGCTAGTCCTCTGGGACTAGCGGTCTTAGAGACCCAGTACTTC. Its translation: CSASPLGLAVLETQYF.

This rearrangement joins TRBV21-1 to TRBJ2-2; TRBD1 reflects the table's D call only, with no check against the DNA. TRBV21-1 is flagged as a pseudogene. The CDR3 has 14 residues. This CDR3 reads CASTPAGGNGELFF. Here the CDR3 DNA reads TGTGCCAGCACCCCCGCAGGGGGCAACGGGGAGCTGTTTTTT.

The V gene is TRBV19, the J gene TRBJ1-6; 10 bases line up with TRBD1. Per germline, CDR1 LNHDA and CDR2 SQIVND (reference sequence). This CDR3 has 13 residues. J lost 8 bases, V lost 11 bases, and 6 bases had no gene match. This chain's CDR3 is CASKGTGDSPLHF. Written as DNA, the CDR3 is TGTGCCTCGAAAGGGACAGGGGATTCACCCCTCCACTTT.